A selection of T cell receptor beta chains follows, all from one sample in a study of T-cell memory formation after mild COVID-19. TCRdb re-called the 5' RACE reads with MiXCR, one entry per CDR3 protein. This sample has fewer than 350,000 distinct CDR3 sequences, with more than 15% found just once. The sample consisted of PBMCs or a T cell subset sorted from them (not recorded which). These receptors were collected from a man aged 18 to 30 who had mild COVID-19 (a few samples of this study predate the infection). Cell type and time point are not known. Each CDR3 is given with its conserved first and last residue. D genes are given only for firm matches. The size field is filled for only some rows; it gives once, few, many or a size class.

cdr3_nt: TGCGCCAGCAGCCAAGTTCAACTCACCGGGGAGCTGTTTTTT; cdr3_aa: CASSQVQLTGELFF; d_call: .; v_call: TRBV4-1; clone_size: few; j_call: TRBJ2-2
cdr3_nt: TGCGCCAGCAGCCAATCCCCGGGGCTAAACACCGGGGAGCTGTTTTTT; cdr3_aa: CASSQSPGLNTGELFF; d_call: .; v_call: TRBV4-1; clone_size: .; j_call: TRBJ2-2
cdr3_nt: TGTGCCAGCAGCCAAGATGGGCAGTTCAATCAGCCCCAGCATTTT; cdr3_aa: CASSQDGQFNQPQHF; d_call: .; v_call: TRBV4-2; clone_size: few; j_call: TRBJ1-5
cdr3_nt: TGTGCCAGCAGCACCTTTGGCGCCTATGGCTACACCTTC; cdr3_aa: CASSTFGAYGYTF; d_call: .; v_call: TRBV7-9; clone_size: few; j_call: TRBJ1-2
cdr3_nt: TGTGCCAGCAGCTCCTTATGGGGGGGAGAAAATGAAAAACTGTTTTTT; cdr3_aa: CASSSLWGGENEKLFF; d_call: .; v_call: TRBV7-3; clone_size: few; j_call: TRBJ1-4
cdr3_nt: TGTACTCGCAGTTTTGGGACTAGCTTTAGCACAGATACGCAGTATTTT; cdr3_aa: CTRSFGTSFSTDTQYF; d_call: TRBD2; v_call: TRBV12-3/TRBV12-4; clone_size: .; j_call: TRBJ2-3
cdr3_nt: TGTGCCAGCAGTCCCTACGACAGGAACCCTAATTCACCCCTCCACTTT; cdr3_aa: CASSPYDRNPNSPLHF; d_call: .; v_call: TRBV28; clone_size: few; j_call: TRBJ1-6
cdr3_nt: TGTGCCAGCTCACCACCGGCGGGGAGACGCGACATTCAGTACTTC; cdr3_aa: CASSPPAGRRDIQYF; d_call: .; v_call: TRBV18; clone_size: .; j_call: TRBJ2-4
cdr3_nt: TGCGCCAGCAGCTTGGGAGGGACAGGGGGTACTGAAGCTTTCTTT; cdr3_aa: CASSLGGTGGTEAFF; d_call: TRBD1; v_call: TRBV5-1; clone_size: .; j_call: TRBJ1-1
cdr3_nt: TGTGCCAGCCGAGAGGGTTACAATGAGCAGTTCTTC; cdr3_aa: CASREGYNEQFF; d_call: .; v_call: TRBV28; clone_size: few; j_call: TRBJ2-1
cdr3_nt: TGCGCCAGCAGCCTTTTGACTAGCGGGGGGGTAGTAGATACGCAGTATTTT; cdr3_aa: CASSLLTSGGVVDTQYF; d_call: TRBD2; v_call: TRBV4-3; clone_size: .; j_call: TRBJ2-3
cdr3_nt: TGTGCCAGCAGCTTAAATGGACAGGGGGCTAATTCACCCCTCCACTTT; cdr3_aa: CASSLNGQGANSPLHF; d_call: TRBD1; v_call: TRBV7-2; clone_size: .; j_call: TRBJ1-6
cdr3_nt: TGTGCCAGCAGTGTTGGGTTTAATGAGCAGTTCTTC; cdr3_aa: CASSVGFNEQFF; d_call: .; v_call: TRBV25-1; clone_size: many; j_call: TRBJ2-1
cdr3_nt: TGTGCCAGCAGCCTTAGACAGTGGTCTAACACTGAAGCTTTCTTT; cdr3_aa: CASSLRQWSNTEAFF; d_call: .; v_call: TRBV7-9; clone_size: few; j_call: TRBJ1-1
cdr3_nt: TGTGCCAGCAGCTTGAGGCGGGACGGAAGCACAGATACGCAGTATTTT; cdr3_aa: CASSLRRDGSTDTQYF; d_call: .; v_call: TRBV11-2; clone_size: few; j_call: TRBJ2-3
cdr3_nt: TGTGCCAGCAGTTTCGATTCTAAGCAGTTCTTC; cdr3_aa: CASSFDSKQFF; d_call: .; v_call: TRBV27; clone_size: .; j_call: TRBJ2-1
cdr3_nt: TGTGCCAGCAGCTTTGGGACAGGGGGCTGGGTACCCCTCCACTTT; cdr3_aa: CASSFGTGGWVPLHF; d_call: TRBD1; v_call: TRBV2; clone_size: .; j_call: TRBJ1-6
cdr3_nt: TGTGCCAGCACCCTGGGAGATACGCAGTATTTT; cdr3_aa: CASTLGDTQYF; d_call: .; v_call: TRBV6-2/TRBV6-3; clone_size: few; j_call: TRBJ2-3
cdr3_nt: TGTGCCAGCGGGGAGCGGGGACCGAACAATGAGCAGTTCTTC; cdr3_aa: CASGERGPNNEQFF; d_call: TRBD2; v_call: TRBV4-2; clone_size: few; j_call: TRBJ2-1
cdr3_nt: TGTGCCAGCAGCCGTCCCAGAGCGGGGGGGGCCCAAGAGACCCAGTACTTC; cdr3_aa: CASSRPRAGGAQETQYF; d_call: TRBD2; v_call: TRBV7-2; clone_size: once; j_call: TRBJ2-5
cdr3_nt: TGTGCCAGCAGCTTAGACAGATCGGATACGCAGTATTTT; cdr3_aa: CASSLDRSDTQYF; d_call: .; v_call: TRBV7-6; clone_size: .; j_call: TRBJ2-3
cdr3_nt: TGTGCCAGCAGCTTAAGACTAGCTCGCCGGCAAGAGACCCAGTACTTC; cdr3_aa: CASSLRLARRQETQYF; d_call: TRBD2; v_call: TRBV7-7; clone_size: .; j_call: TRBJ2-5
cdr3_nt: TGTGCCAGCAGTGAATTGCGGCGTCCCCAGCATTTT; cdr3_aa: CASSELRRPQHF; d_call: .; v_call: TRBV6-1; clone_size: few; j_call: TRBJ1-5